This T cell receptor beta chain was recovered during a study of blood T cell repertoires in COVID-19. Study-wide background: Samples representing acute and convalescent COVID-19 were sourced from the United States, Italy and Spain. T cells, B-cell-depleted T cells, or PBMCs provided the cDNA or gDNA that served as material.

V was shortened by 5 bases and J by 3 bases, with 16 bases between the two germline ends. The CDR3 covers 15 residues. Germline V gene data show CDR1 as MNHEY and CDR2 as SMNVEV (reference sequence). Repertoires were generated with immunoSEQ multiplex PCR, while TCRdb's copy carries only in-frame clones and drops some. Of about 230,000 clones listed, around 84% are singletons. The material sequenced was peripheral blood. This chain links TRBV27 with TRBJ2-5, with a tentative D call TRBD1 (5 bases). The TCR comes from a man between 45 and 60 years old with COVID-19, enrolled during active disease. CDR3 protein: CASSHQGPHEETQYF. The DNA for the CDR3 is TGTGCCAGCAGTCATCAGGGTCCCCACGAAGAGACCCAGTACTTC.